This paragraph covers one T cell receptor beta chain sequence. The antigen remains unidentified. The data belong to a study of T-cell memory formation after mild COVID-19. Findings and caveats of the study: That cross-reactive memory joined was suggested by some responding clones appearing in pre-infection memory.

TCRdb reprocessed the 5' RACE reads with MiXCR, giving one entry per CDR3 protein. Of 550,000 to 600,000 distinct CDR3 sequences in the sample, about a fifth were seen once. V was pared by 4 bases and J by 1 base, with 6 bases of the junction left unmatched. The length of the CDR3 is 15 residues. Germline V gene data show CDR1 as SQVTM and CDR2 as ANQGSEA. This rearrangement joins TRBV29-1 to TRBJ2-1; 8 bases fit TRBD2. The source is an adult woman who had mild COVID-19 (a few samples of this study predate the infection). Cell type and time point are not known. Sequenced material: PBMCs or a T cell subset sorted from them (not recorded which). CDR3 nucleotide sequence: TGCAGCGTTGCCCGACTAGCGCCTTCCTACAATGAGCAGTTCTTC. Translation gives CSVARLAPSYNEQFF.